What follows is one TCR beta chain and its context. The same CDR3 arises from other DNA sequences in this sample as well. Original analysis: Reference gene primers were amplified, and this amplification served to estimate nucleated cell counts. Method: immunoSEQ multiplex PCR; TCRdb's copy keeps in-frame clones and lacks some. The V and J calls and clone size come from that table; D and trimming were worked out from the DNA. The sample shows about 190,000 clones, roughly 78% of them seen only once. This specimen comes from a study of blood T cell repertoires in COVID-19. Losses at the gene ends were 5 bases for V and 3 bases for J; bases not matched to a gene: 4. The CDR3 has 14 residues. CDR1 and CDR2 (germline): MDHEN, SYDVKM.

This TCR was sampled from a woman of 80 years or more with active or convalescent COVID-19. This chain joins TRBV28 and TRBJ1-1; 9 positions agree with TRBD1. Sequenced input: peripheral blood. This CDR3 is CASSPGTGHTEAFF. Here the CDR3 DNA reads TGTGCCAGCAGTCCCGGGACAGGGCACACTGAAGCTTTCTTT.